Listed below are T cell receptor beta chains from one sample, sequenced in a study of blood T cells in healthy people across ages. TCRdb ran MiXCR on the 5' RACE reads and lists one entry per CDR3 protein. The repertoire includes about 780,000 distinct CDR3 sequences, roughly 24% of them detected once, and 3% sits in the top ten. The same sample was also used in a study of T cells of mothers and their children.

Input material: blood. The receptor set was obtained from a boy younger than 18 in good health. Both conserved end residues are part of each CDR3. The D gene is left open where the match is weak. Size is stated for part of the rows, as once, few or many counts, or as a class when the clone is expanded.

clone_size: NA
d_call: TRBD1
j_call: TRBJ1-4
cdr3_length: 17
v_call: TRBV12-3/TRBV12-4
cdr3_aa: CASSLRTGGRLFEKPFF
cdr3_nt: TGTGCTAGCAGTTTAAGAACAGGGGGCCGTCTTTTCGAAAAACCGTTTTTT

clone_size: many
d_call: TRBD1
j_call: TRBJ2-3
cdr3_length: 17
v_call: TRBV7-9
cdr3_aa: CASSSRVGQGDTDTQYF
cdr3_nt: TGTGCCAGCAGCTCGAGAGTTGGACAGGGGGACACAGATACGCAGTATTTT

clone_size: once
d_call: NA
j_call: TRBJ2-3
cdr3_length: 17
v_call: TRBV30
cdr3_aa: CAWKIKTGKRGTDTQYF
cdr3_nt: TGTGCCTGGAAAATCAAAACTGGGAAGCGGGGCACAGATACGCAGTATTTT

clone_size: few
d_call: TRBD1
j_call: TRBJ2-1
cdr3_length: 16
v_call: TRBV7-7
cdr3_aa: CASSLGGQGIANEQFF
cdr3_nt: TGTGCCAGCAGCTTAGGGGGACAGGGGATTGCCAATGAGCAGTTCTTC

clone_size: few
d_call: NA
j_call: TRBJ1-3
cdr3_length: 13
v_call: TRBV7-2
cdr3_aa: CASSLADGNTIYF
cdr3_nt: TGTGCCAGCAGCTTAGCAGACGGAAACACCATATATTTT

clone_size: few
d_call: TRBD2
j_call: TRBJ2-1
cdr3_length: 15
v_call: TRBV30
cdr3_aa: CAWSGTSSSYNEQFF
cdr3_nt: TGTGCCTGGAGTGGGACTAGCTCCTCCTACAATGAGCAGTTCTTC

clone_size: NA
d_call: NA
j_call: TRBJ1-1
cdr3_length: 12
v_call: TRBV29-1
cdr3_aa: CSVLLGNTEAFF
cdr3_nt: TGCAGCGTCCTCCTAGGGAACACTGAAGCTTTCTTT

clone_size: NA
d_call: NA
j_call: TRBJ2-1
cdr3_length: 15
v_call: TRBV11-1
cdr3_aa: CASSLEYTSSGEQFF
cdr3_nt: TGTGCCAGCAGCTTAGAATATACTAGCAGCGGTGAGCAGTTCTTC

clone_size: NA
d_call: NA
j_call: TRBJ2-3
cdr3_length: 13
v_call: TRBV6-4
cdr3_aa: CASSDSPGYTQYF
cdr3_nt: TGTGCCAGCAGTGACTCACCCGGGTATACGCAGTATTTT

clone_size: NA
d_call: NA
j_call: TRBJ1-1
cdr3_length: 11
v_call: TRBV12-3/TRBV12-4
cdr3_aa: CASRSGGEAFF
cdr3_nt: TGTGCCAGCAGGTCGGGGGGTGAAGCTTTCTTT

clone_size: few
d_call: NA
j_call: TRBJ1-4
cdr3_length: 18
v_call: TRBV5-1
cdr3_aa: CASSLGSGADFANEKLFF
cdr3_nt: TGCGCCAGCAGCTTGGGGTCAGGGGCCGACTTTGCTAATGAAAAACTGTTTTTT

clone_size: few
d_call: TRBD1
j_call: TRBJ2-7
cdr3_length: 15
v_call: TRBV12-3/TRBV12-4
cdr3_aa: CASSFRTGYSYEQYF
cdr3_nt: TGTGCCAGCAGTTTTCGGACAGGGTACTCCTACGAGCAGTACTTC

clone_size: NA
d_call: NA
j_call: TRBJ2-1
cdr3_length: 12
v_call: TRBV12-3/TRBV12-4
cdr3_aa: CASTLLAGEQFF
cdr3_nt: TGTGCCAGCACCCTTCTAGCTGGGGAGCAGTTCTTC

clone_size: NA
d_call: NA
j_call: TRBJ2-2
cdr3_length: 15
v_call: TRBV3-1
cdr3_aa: CASSQASLYTGELFF
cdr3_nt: TGTGCCAGCAGCCAAGCATCACTATACACCGGGGAGCTGTTTTTT

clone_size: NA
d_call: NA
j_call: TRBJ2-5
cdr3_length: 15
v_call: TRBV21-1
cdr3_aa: CASNRGGGGRETQYF
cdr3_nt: TGTGCCAGCAACCGAGGAGGGGGCGGTCGAGAGACCCAGTACTTC

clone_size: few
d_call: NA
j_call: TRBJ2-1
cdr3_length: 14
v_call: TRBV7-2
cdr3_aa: CASSFGTNNNEQFF
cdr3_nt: TGTGCCAGCAGCTTCGGGACCAACAACAATGAGCAGTTCTTC

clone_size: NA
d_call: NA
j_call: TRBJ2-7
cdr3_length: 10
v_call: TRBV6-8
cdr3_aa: CARRPYEQYF
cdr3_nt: TGTGCCAGGAGGCCCTACGAGCAGTACTTC

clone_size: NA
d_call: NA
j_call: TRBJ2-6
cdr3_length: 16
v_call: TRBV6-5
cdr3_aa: CASSYSGNSGANVLTF
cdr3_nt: TGTGCCAGCAGTTACTCGGGAAACTCTGGGGCCAACGTCCTGACTTTC

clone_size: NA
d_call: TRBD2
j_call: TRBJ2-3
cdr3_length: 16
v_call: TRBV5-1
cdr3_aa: CASSPGLAGDTDTQYF
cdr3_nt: TGCGCCAGCAGCCCGGGACTAGCGGGGGACACAGATACGCAGTATTTT

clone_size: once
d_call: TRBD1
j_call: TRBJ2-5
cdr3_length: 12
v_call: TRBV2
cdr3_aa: CASSADRAEQYF
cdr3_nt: TGTGCCAGCAGTGCCGACAGGGCGGAGCAGTACTTC

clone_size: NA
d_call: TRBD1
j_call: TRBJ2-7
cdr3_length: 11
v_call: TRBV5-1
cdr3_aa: CASSRDSEQYF
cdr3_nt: TGCGCCAGCAGCCGGGACAGCGAGCAGTACTTC

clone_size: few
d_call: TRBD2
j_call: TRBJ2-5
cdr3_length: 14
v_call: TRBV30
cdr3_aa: CAWSHKGGSETQYF
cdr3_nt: TGTGCCTGGAGCCACAAGGGAGGGAGTGAGACCCAGTACTTC

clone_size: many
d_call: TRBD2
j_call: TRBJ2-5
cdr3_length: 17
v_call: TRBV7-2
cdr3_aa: CASSTMRLAGGGETQYF
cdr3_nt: TGTGCCAGCAGCACCATGAGACTAGCGGGGGGAGGAGAGACCCAGTACTTC

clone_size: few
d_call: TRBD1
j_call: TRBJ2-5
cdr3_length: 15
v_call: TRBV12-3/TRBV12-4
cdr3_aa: CASSSTGGGRETQYF
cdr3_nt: TGTGCCAGCAGTTCGACAGGGGGCGGTCGGGAGACCCAGTACTTC

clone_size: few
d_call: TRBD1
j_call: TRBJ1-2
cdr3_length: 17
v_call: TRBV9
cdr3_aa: CASSIKPGTGTGYGYTF
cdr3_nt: TGTGCCAGCAGCATCAAACCCGGGACAGGTACCGGCTATGGCTACACCTTC

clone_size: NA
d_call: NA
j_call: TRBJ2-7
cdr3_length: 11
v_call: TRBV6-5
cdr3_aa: CAVSSPYEQYF
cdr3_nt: TGTGCCGTCTCTTCTCCCTACGAGCAGTACTTC

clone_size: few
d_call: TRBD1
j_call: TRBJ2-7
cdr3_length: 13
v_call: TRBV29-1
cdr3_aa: CSVGVQGQYEQYF
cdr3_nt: TGCAGCGTCGGAGTGCAGGGACAGTACGAGCAGTACTTC

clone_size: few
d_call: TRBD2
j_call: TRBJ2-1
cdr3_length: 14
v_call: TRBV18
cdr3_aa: CASSPASGGDEQFF
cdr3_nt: TGTGCCAGCTCACCCGCTAGCGGGGGGGATGAGCAGTTCTTC

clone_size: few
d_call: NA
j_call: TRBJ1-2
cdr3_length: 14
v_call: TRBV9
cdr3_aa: CASRKAGQNYGYTF
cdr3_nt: TGTGCCAGCAGGAAAGCAGGACAAAACTATGGCTACACCTTC

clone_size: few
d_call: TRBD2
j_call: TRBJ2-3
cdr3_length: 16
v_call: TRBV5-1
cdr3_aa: CASSNLAGPGGSTQYF
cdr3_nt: TGCGCCAGCAGCAACTTAGCGGGGCCCGGAGGGAGTACGCAGTATTTT

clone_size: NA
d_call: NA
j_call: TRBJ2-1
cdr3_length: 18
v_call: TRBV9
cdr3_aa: CASSVKVGGASSYNEQFF
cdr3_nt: TGTGCCAGCAGCGTAAAGGTGGGGGGGGCTTCCTCCTACAATGAGCAGTTCTTC

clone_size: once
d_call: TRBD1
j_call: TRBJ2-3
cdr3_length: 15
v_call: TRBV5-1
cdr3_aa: CASGAGGVNTDTQYF
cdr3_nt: TGCGCCAGCGGGGCAGGGGGTGTGAACACAGATACGCAGTATTTT

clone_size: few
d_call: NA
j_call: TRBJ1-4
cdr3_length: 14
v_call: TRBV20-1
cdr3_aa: CSARFRDTNEKLFF
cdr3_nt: TGCAGTGCTAGATTTAGGGACACTAATGAAAAACTGTTTTTT

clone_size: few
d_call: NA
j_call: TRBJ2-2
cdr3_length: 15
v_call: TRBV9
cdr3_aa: CASHAGSTNTGELFF
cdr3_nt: TGTGCCAGCCACGCGGGCTCTACGAACACCGGGGAGCTGTTTTTT

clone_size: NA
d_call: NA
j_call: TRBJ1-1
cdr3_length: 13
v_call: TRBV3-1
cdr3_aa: CASRAQANTEAFF
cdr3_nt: TGTGCCAGCAGAGCACAAGCGAACACTGAAGCTTTCTTT

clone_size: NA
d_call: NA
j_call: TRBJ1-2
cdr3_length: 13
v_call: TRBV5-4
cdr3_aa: CASSSEGDYGYTF
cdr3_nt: TGTGCCAGCAGCTCCGAGGGGGACTATGGCTACACCTTC

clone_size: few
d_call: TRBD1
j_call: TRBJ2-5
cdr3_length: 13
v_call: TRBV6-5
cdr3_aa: CASSYDRVREQYF
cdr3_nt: TGTGCCAGCAGTTACGACAGGGTAAGGGAGCAGTACTTC

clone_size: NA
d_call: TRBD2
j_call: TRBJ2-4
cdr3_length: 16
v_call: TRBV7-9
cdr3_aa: CASSNQRGWPKNIQYF
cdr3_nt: TGTGCCAGCAGCAATCAGCGGGGTTGGCCCAAAAACATTCAGTACTTC

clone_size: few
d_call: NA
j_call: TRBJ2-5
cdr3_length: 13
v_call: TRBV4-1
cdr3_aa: CASSQWDTETQYF
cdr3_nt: TGCGCCAGCAGCCAATGGGACACAGAGACCCAGTACTTC

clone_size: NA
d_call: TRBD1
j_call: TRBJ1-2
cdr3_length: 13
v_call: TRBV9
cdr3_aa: CASSSQGAVGYTF
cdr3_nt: TGTGCCAGCAGCTCTCAGGGGGCAGTTGGCTACACCTTC

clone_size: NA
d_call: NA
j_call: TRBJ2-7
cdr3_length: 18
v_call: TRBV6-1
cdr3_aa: CASSLPGFEKGGYYEQYF
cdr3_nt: TGTGCCAGCAGTCTCCCGGGGTTCGAAAAGGGGGGATACTACGAGCAGTACTTC

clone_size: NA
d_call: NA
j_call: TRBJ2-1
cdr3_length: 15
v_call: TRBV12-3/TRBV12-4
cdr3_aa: CASSRDESSYNEQFF
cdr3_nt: TGTGCCAGCAGCCGGGACGAAAGCTCCTACAATGAGCAGTTCTTC

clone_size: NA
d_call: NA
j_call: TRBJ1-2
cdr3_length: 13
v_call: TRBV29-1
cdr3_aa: CSVRPMGRGGYTF
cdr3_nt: TGCAGCGTGAGACCGATGGGTCGAGGGGGCTACACCTTC

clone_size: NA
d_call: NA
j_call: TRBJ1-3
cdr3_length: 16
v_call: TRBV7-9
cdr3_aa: CASSLGLEALGNTIYF
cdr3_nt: TGTGCCAGCAGCTTAGGACTTGAAGCCCTTGGAAACACCATATATTTT

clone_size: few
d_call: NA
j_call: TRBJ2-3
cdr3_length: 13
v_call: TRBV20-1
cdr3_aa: CSASGAGTDTQYF
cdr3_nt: TGCAGTGCTAGTGGGGCGGGAACAGATACGCAGTATTTT

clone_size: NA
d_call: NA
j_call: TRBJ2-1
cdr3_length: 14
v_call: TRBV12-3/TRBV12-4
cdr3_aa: CASSRTQSYNEQFF
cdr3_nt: TGTGCCAGCAGTCGGACACAATCCTACAATGAGCAGTTCTTC

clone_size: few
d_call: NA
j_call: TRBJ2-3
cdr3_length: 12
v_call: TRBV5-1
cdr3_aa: CASSFYTDTQYF
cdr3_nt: TGCGCCAGCAGCTTCTACACAGATACGCAGTATTTT

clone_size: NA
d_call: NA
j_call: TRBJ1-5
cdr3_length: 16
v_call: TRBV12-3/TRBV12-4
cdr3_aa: CASSLGRGIGNQPQHF
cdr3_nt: TGTGCCAGCAGTTTGGGCAGGGGAATTGGCAATCAGCCCCAGCATTTT

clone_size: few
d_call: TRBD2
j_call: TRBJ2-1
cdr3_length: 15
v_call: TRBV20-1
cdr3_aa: CSAGTSGRIYNEQFF
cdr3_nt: TGCAGTGCGGGGACTAGCGGGAGGATCTACAATGAGCAGTTCTTC

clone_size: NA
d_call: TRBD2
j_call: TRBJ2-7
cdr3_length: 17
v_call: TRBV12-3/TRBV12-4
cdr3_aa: CASSRGLAGAVPYEQYF
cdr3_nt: TGTGCCAGCAGCCGGGGACTAGCGGGGGCCGTTCCCTACGAGCAGTACTTC

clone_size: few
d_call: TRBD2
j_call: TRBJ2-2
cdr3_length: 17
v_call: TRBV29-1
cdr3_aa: CSVEGERAGANTGELFF
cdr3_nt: TGCAGCGTTGAAGGAGAGCGAGCGGGGGCCAACACCGGGGAGCTGTTTTTT

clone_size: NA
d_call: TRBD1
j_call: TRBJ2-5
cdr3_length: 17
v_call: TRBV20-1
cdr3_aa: CSARDEGQGAPVETQYF
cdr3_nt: TGCAGTGCTAGAGATGAAGGACAGGGGGCCCCCGTCGAGACCCAGTACTTC

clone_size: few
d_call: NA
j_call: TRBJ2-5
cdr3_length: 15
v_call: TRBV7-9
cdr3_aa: CASSFRRGDMETQYF
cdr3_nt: TGTGCCAGCAGCTTCCGTAGAGGGGACATGGAGACCCAGTACTTC

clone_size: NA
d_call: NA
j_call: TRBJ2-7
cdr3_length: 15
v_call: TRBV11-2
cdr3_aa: CASSLGTETYEGQYF
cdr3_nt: TGTGCCAGCAGCTTAGGGACCGAGACCTACGAAGGGCAGTACTTC

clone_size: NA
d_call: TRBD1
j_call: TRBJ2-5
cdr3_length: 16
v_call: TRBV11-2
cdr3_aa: CASSRSGQGLWETQYF
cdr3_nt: TGTGCCAGCAGCCGCTCCGGACAGGGGCTGTGGGAGACCCAGTACTTC